These T cell receptor beta chains were read from a single sample in a study of cytomegalovirus exposure and HLA in healthy donors. Clones were sequenced by immunoSEQ multiplex PCR, and TCRdb holds only the in-frame ones, with some missing. Counted here are more than 150,000 clones, about 85% occurring once; the ten biggest clones make up about 1.4%. Sequencing was performed on PBMCs. Receptor source: a girl aged 5-17 years in good health and CMV-seropositive. Each CDR3 is given with its conserved first and last residue. The D gene is left open where the match is weak. Only part of the rows carry a size: once, few, many, or a class if the clone is expanded.

D,J,V,size,CDR3,DNA
TRBD1,TRBJ1-5,TRBV7-9,.,CASSGTGGNQPQHF,TGTGCCAGCAGCGGGACAGGGGGCAATCAGCCCCAGCATTTT
.,TRBJ1-5,TRBV30,.,CAWSSGGRNQPQHF,TGTGCCTGGAGTTCGGGGGGTCGCAATCAGCCCCAGCATTTT
TRBD2,TRBJ2-3,TRBV10-1,.,CASSEPRLAVTDTQYF,TGCGCCAGCAGTGAGCCTCGACTAGCGGTAACAGATACGCAGTATTTT
TRBD2,TRBJ2-7,TRBV9,.,CASSVSGTTYEQYF,TGTGCCAGCAGCGTTAGCGGGACAACCTACGAGCAGTACTTC
.,TRBJ1-4,TRBV2,.,CASSQDIMKELFF,TGTGCCAGCAGTCAGGATATAATGAAGGAACTGTTTTTT
.,TRBJ1-4,TRBV5-1,.,CASSPRATNEKLFF,TGCGCCAGCAGCCCCAGGGCAACTAATGAAAAACTGTTTTTT
.,TRBJ2-2,TRBV30,.,CAWLPYRQENTGELFF,TGTGCCTGGCTCCCCTACCGGCAGGAAAACACCGGGGAGCTGTTTTTT
.,TRBJ2-5,TRBV5-1,.,CASSLQGAGMETQYF,TGCGCCAGCAGCTTACAGGGAGCGGGGATGGAGACCCAGTACTTC
.,TRBJ1-5,TRBV12-2,.,CASRFCGTSRSYSNQPQHF,TGTGCAAGTCGCTTTTGCGGGACGTCAAGGTCATATAGCAATCAGCCCCAGCATTTT
.,TRBJ1-2,TRBV15,.,CATSRGNRALAGPYGYTF,TGTGCCACCAGCAGAGGGAACCGGGCCCTCGCGGGACCCTATGGCTACACCTTC
TRBD1,TRBJ1-5,TRBV18,.,CASSSLGRTGNQPQHF,TGTGCCAGCTCATCCCTGGGGCGGACAGGGAATCAGCCCCAGCATTTT
.,TRBJ1-4,TRBV4-2,.,CASTSSTSVATNEKLFF,TGTGCCAGCACCTCAAGTACGTCGGTCGCAACTAATGAAAAACTGTTTTTT
.,TRBJ2-7,TRBV19,once,CASSITSSYEQYF,TGTGCCAGTAGTATCACGAGCTCCTACGAGCAGTACTTC
TRBD1,TRBJ2-1,TRBV25-1,.,CASREQGLTYNEQFF,TGTGCCAGCAGGGAACAGGGGCTGACCTACAATGAGCAGTTCTTC
.,TRBJ1-5,TRBV5-6,.,CASSFQQANQPQHF,TGTGCCAGCAGCTTTCAACAGGCCAATCAGCCCCAGCATTTT
.,TRBJ2-7,TRBV5-1,.,CASSSPEGYEQYF,TGCGCCAGCAGCTCCCCGGAGGGCTACGAGCAGTACTTC